This T cell receptor (beta chain) originates from a study of blood T cell repertoires in COVID-19. The CDR3 has 15 residues. This table comes from immunoSEQ multiplex PCR, and its TCRdb copy is limited to in-frame clones, with some not included. The sample consists of roughly 300,000 clones, 85% of them appearing once. Material: peripheral blood. The chain joins TRBV21-1 to TRBJ2-1; the table's D gene call, TRBD1, was not cross checked with the DNA. TRBV21-1 represents a pseudogene. This receptor was identified in a human donor in a cohort sampled during active COVID-19. This chain's CDR3 is CASSKVGDRGYEQFF. The CDR3 DNA reads as TGTGCCAGCAGCAAAGTTGGGGACAGGGGCTATGAGCAGTTCTTC.